This T cell receptor (beta chain) appears in the sequencing data of a study of OX40 agonist ivuxolimab in advanced cancers. About the full investigation: Ivuxolimab was a fully human IgG2 agonistic monoclonal antibody targeting the costimulatory receptor OX40 (CD134). Prior anti-PD-1, anti-PD-L1 or anti-CTLA-4 therapy was permitted, and approximately 42% of dose-escalation patients had received checkpoint inhibitors. The point of sequencing TCRbeta in the periphery was to test whether ivuxolimab changed TCR sequence diversity and drove clonal T-cell expansion. Intravenous ivuxolimab was administered to patients every 2 weeks at six dose levels: 0.01, 0.1, 0.3, 1.5, 3 and 10 mg/kg. In the dose-escalation cohort, approximately 80% of patients were male, and the mean age was roughly 60 years with a range of roughly 23 to 79. Partial responses were achieved by three dose-escalation patients, of whom one had hepatocellular carcinoma and two had cutaneous melanoma. Of the approximately 50 patients in dose escalation, 19 had hepatocellular carcinoma, some 15 had melanoma, 9 had renal cell carcinoma and 9 had head and neck cancer. The paper covers the monotherapy dose-escalation part of the phase I ivuxolimab trial, which included N of about 51 patients. What the study reported, not specific to this receptor: At doses of 0.1 to 3.0 mg/kg, clonal expansion of both CD4+ and CD8+ T cells in blood was seen between baseline and week 6. Which antigens the clonally expanded peripheral T cells were specific for was not determined. Low levels of normalized T-cell clonal expansion were also seen in some patients who did not respond. In partial responders in the 0.1-3.0 mg/kg groups, normalized peripheral clonal expansion was found to be among the lowest, especially among CD8+ T cells. After ivuxolimab, expanded clones were on average more numerous among CD8+ T cells than among CD4+ T cells.

Patients with a history of autoimmune disease or receiving systemic immunosuppression were excluded from the trial. Peripheral blood for TCR sequencing was collected from all dose cohorts at baseline, on cycle 4 day 1, and on cycle 7 day 1. Samples came from an open-label, multicenter, first-in-human phase I dose-escalation trial of ivuxolimab. Adults with locally advanced or metastatic melanoma, renal cell carcinoma, hepatocellular carcinoma or head and neck squamous cell carcinoma were enrolled in the trial. Before TCR sequencing, CD4+ and CD8+ T cells were separately sorted from peripheral blood. For sequencing of the TCRbeta CDR3 region, genomic DNA was extracted from the sorted cells. TCRbeta CDR3 regions were sequenced using the immunoSEQ Assay. TCRdb stores this immuneACCESS table with in-frame sequences only. Part of the clones is absent; in the studies checked, under half of the shortfall reflects unresolved V genes, and no reason is known for the rest. The sample table holds some 75,000 clones, of which 85% were seen once. Roughly 3% of the sample belongs to the ten largest clones.

Via the germline V gene, CDR1 is ENHRY and CDR2 SYGVKD. V sheds 2 bases and J sheds 1 base, leaving 14 bases between their ends. The CDR3 spans 16 residues, from the cysteine through the phenylalanine. Just the 48-base CDR3 DNA is kept, in frame starting at base 1. This clone appeared a few times. Its antigen target is currently unknown. No clone much larger than this one lies a single base away; base qualities are absent. This TCR was recovered from an adult with an advanced solid tumor such as melanoma, head and neck, liver or kidney cancer. The sequence joins TRBV10-3 to TRBJ1-1, with the D gene call left open. This specimen consisted of CD4+ or CD8+ T cells sorted from blood, obtained in a trial of the OX40 agonist ivuxolimab. The DNA sequence is as follows: TGTGCCATCAGTGAGGATCTCTGGCAACCGAACACTGAAGCTTTCTTT. It translates to CAISEDLWQPNTEAFF.